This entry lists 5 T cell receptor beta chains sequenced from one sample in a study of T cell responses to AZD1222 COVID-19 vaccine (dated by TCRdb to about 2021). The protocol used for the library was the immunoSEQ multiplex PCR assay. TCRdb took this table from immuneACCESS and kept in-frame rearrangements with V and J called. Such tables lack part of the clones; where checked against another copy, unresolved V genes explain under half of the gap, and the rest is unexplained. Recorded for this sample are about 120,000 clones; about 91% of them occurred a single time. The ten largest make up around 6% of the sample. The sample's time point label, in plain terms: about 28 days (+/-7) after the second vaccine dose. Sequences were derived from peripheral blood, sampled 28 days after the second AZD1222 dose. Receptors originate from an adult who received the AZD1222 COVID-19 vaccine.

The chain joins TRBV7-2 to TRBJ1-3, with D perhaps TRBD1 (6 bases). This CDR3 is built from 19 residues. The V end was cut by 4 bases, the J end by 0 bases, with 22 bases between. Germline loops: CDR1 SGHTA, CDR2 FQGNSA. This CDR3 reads CASSSPGTTELASGNTIYF. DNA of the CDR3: TGTGCCAGCAGCTCACCCGGGACAACAGAACTGGCCTCTGGAAACACCATATATTTT.

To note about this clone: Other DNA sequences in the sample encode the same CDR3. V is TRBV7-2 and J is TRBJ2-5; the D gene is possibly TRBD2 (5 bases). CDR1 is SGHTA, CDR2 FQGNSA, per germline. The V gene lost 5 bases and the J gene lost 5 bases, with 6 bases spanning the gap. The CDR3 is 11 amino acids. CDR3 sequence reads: CASSRRETQYF. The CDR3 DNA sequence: TGTGCCAGCAGCCGGAGGGAGACCCAGTACTTC. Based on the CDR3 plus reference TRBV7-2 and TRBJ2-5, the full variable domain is GAGVSQSPSNKVTEKGKDVELRCDPISGHTALYWYRQSLGQGLEFLIYFQGNSAPDKSGLPSDRFSAERTGGSVSTLTIQRTQQEDSAVYLCASSRRETQYFGPGTRLLVL.

The CDR3 spells CASSLQVSGNTIYF. The CDR3 DNA is TGTGCCAGCAGCTTACAGGTCTCTGGAAACACCATATATTTT. The chain links TRBV7-2 to TRBJ1-3; D uncertain. The CDR3 is 14 amino acids. Trimming pared 2 bases from V and 0 bases from J, leaving 5 bases between. CDR1 SGHTA and CDR2 FQGNSA come from the germline V gene.

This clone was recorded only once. The CDR3: CASSAEAGGSYEQYF. The CDR3, as DNA: TGTGCCAGCAGTGCGGAGGCAGGGGGTTCCTACGAGCAGTACTTC. The chain uses TRBV2 and TRBJ2-7, with 7 bases aligning to TRBD1. The CDR3 loop spans 15 amino acids. The trim removed 4 bases at V and 1 base at J, leaving 7 bases unmatched. In germline, CDR1 is SNHLY, CDR2 FYNNEI.

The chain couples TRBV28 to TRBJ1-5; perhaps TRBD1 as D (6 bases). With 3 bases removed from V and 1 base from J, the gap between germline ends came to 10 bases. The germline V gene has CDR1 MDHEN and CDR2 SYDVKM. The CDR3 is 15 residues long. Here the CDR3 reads CASSLGGGSNQPQHF. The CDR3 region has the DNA TGTGCCAGCAGTTTGGGAGGGGGAAGCAATCAGCCCCAGCATTTT. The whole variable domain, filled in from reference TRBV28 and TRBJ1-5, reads DVKVTQSSRYLVKRTGEKVFLECVQDMDHENMFWYRQDPGLGLRLIYFSYDVKMKEKGDIPEGYSVSREKKERFSLILESASTNQTSMYLCASSLGGGSNQPQHFGDGTRLSIL.